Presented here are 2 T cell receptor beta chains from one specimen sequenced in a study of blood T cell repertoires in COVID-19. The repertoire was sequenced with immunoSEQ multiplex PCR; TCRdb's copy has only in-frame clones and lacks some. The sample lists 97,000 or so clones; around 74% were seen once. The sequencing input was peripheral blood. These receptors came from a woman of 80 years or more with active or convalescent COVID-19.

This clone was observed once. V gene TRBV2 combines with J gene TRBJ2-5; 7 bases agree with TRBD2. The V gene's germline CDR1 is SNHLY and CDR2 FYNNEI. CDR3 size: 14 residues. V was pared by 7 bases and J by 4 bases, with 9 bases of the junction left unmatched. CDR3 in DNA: TGTGCCAGCACTGCAAGGACTAGGCCAGAGACCCAGTACTTC. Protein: CASTARTRPETQYF.

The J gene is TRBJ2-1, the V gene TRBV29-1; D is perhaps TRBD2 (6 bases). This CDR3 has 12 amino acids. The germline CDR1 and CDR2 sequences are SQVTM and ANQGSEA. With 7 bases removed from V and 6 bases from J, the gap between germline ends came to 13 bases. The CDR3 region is CSAKISGNEQFF. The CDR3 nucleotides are TGCAGCGCTAAGATTAGCGGCAATGAGCAGTTCTTC.